One sample yielded the 15 T cell receptor beta chains listed below, sequenced in a study of blood T cell repertoires in COVID-19. Data came from immunoSEQ multiplex PCR; TCRdb stores just in-frame clones and leaves some out. The sample has roughly 210,000 clones; more than 75% are singletons. Sequencing was done on a sample of PBMCs or T cells enriched from blood (not recorded which). The receptor source for this set is a man younger than 45 in a cohort exposed to, infected with or recovered from COVID-19 (not recorded which).

This chain joins TRBV18 and TRBJ2-3; D not resolved. Germline CDR1 reads KGHSH; CDR2 reads LQKENI. V gave up 2 bases and J gave up 2 bases, with 11 bases separating them. This CDR3 is built from 15 residues. In nucleotides, the CDR3 is TGTGCCAGCTCACCATCGGGTCGTAACACAGATACGCAGTATTTT. Translating gives CASSPSGRNTDTQYF. The whole variable domain, filled in from reference TRBV18 and TRBJ2-3, reads NAGVMQNPRHLVRRRGQEARLRCSPMKGHSHVYWYRQLPEEGLKFMVYLQKENIIDESGMPKERFSAEFPKEGPSILRIQQVVRGDSAAYFCASSPSGRNTDTQYFGPGTRLTVL.

The rearrangement joins TRBV7-9 to TRBJ2-5; 10 nucleotides line up with TRBD2. The CDR3 has 19 residues. Germline assignment: CDR1 SEHNR and CDR2 FQNEAQ (reference sequence). Germline trimming cut 5 bases from V and 2 bases from J; bases unmatched to any gene: 17. DNA of the CDR3: TGTGCCAGCAGCCCAACTAGCGGGATCCGCCGAGAGGATCAAGAGACCCAGTACTTC. It is translated as CASSPTSGIRREDQETQYF.

The chain is built from TRBV11-2 and TRBJ2-5; 9 positions match TRBD2. CDR3 length: 17 amino acids. The trim removed 1 base at V and 5 bases at J, leaving 11 bases unmatched. The germline CDR1 and CDR2 sequences are SGHAT and FQNNGV. DNA for the CDR3: TGTGCCAGCAGCTTAGTCGGTAGCGGGAGTAGTGCGGAGACCCAGTACTTC. It yields the protein CASSLVGSGSSAETQYF. The full variable domain, completed using reference TRBV11-2 and TRBJ2-5, is EAGVAQSPRYKIIEKRQSVAFWCNPISGHATLYWYQQILGQGPKLLIQFQNNGVVDDSQLPKDRFSAERLKGVDSTLKIQPAKLEDSAVYLCASSLVGSGSSAETQYFGPGTRLLVL.

The V and J genes are TRBV24-1 and TRBJ2-2, with 16 bases matching TRBD2. CDR1 and CDR2 (germline): KGHDR, SFDVKD. The CDR3 runs to 21 residues. The junction had 13 bases not matched to a gene; V was cut back by 3 bases and J by 4 bases. The chain's CDR3 is CATSDVPGLAGGPVSTGELFF. The CDR3 DNA follows: TGTGCCACCAGTGATGTCCCGGGACTAGCGGGAGGGCCCGTGAGCACCGGGGAGCTGTTTTTT.

This clone was counted between two and nine times. This chain joins TRBV13 and TRBJ1-1; 11 nucleotides match TRBD1. Trimming cost V 4 bases and J 3 bases; bases outside gene matches: 4. CDR1 is PRHDT, CDR2 FYEKMQ, per germline (reference sequence). The CDR3 extends over 15 amino acids. The CDR3 DNA is TGTGCCAGCAGCTATAGGACAGGGGGCTACACTGAAGCTTTCTTT. Translated: CASSYRTGGYTEAFF.

The chain combines TRBV6-1 with TRBJ2-7; D may be TRBD1 (6 bases). Deletions cut 0 bases from V and 1 base from J, with 13 bases between. Germline V gene lookup returns CDR1 MNHNS and CDR2 SASEGT. The CDR3 has 16 residues. DNA of the CDR3: TGTGCCAGCAGTGAAGCCTCTTGGGACACTTCCTACGAGCAGTACTTC. It encodes CASSEASWDTSYEQYF.

This clone was picked up one time. The rearrangement uses TRBV5-1 and TRBJ2-3; D perhaps matches TRBD2 (6 bases). Between the trimmed V and J ends, which lost 3 bases and 2 bases, there was a span of 16 bases. The germline V gene encodes CDR1 SGHRS and CDR2 YFSETQ. The CDR3 runs 16 residues. The CDR3 here is CASSWAPGVNTDTQYF. The CDR3 DNA reads as TGCGCCAGCAGCTGGGCCCCGGGGGTTAACACAGATACGCAGTATTTT.

The chain is built from TRBV28 and TRBJ2-7; possibly TRBD2 for D (5 bases). V lost 5 bases and J lost 0, with 17 bases in between. The CDR3 is 16 amino acids. CDR1 MDHEN and CDR2 SYDVKM come from the germline V gene. The CDR3 DNA reads TGTGCCAGCAGTGGGAAGAGCGGAAGTGACTCCTACGAGCAGTACTTC. Translating gives CASSGKSGSDSYEQYF.

The rearrangement links TRBV11-3 to TRBJ2-2; 8 nucleotides line up with TRBD2. CDR3 length: 16 residues. V lost 1 base and J lost 1; bases outside the gene matches: 2. Germline CDR1 and CDR2: SGHNT and YENEEA. CDR3 nucleotide sequence: TGTGCCAGCAGCTTAGCGCTAGCGGGGAACACCGGGGAGCTGTTTTTT. Protein sequence: CASSLALAGNTGELFF.

This clone turned up a few times. V and J are TRBV10-3 and TRBJ1-5; D unresolved. This CDR3 has 12 residues. Trimming removed 7 bases from V and 4 bases from J, with 8 bases in between. Germline CDR1 and CDR2: ENHRY and SYGVKD. The CDR3 region is CAITGLNQPQHF. The CDR3 DNA reads TGTGCCATCACGGGTTTAAATCAGCCCCAGCATTTT.

The chain is built from TRBV28 and TRBJ1-6; TRBD1 is a possible D gene (5 bases). The germline gives CDR1 MDHEN, CDR2 SYDVKM. This CDR3 region has 12 residues. CDR3 loop: CATGKSNSPLHF. The CDR3 bases are TGTGCTACAGGAAAAAGTAATTCACCCCTCCACTTT.

The rearrangement links TRBV6-2 or TRBV6-3 to TRBJ2-5; 7 bases map to TRBD2. V was clipped by 5 bases and J by 6 bases; unmatched bases: 12. Germline CDR1 reads MNHEY; CDR2 reads SVGEGT. The CDR3 is 15 residues long. The CDR3 here is CASSPTGGVVKTQYF. The CDR3 DNA follows: TGTGCCAGCAGTCCAACTGGGGGGGTGGTGAAGACCCAGTACTTC.

The chain combines TRBV11-2 with TRBJ1-1; tentatively, D is TRBD1 (6 bases). V lost 5 bases and J lost 1, with 11 bases in between. Per the germline V gene, CDR1 is SGHAT and CDR2 is FQNNGV. There are 14 residues in the CDR3. The CDR3 nucleotides are TGTGCCAGCAGCCTAAGGGGGGGGAACACTGAAGCTTTCTTT. Residues: CASSLRGGNTEAFF.

This clone appeared a few times. The genes are TRBV5-1 and TRBJ2-7, with D perhaps matching TRBD1 (6 bases). The CDR3 runs 15 residues. The germline V gene has CDR1 SGHRS and CDR2 YFSETQ. V dropped 0 bases and J dropped 0 bases, with 10 bases sitting between them. The CDR3 DNA reads as TGCGCCAGCAGCTTGGGACAGGTTAGCTCCTACGAGCAGTACTTC. Amino acids: CASSLGQVSSYEQYF.

The DNA of the CDR3 is TGTGCCAGCAGCTTGGGGAGTTATAGCAATCAGCCCCAGCATTTT. Translation gives CASSLGSYSNQPQHF. This chain uses TRBV5-8 with TRBJ1-5; D remains ambiguous. Germline lookup yields CDR1 SGHTS and CDR2 YDEGEE. The ends were cut back, 0 bases at V and 0 bases at J, with 7 bases in the middle. The CDR3 has 15 amino acids. The full variable domain, in which reference TRBV5-8 and TRBJ1-5 provide the parts outside the CDR3, is EAGVTQSPTHLIKTRGQQATLRCSPISGHTSVYWYQQALGLGLQFLLWYDEGEERNRGNFPPRFSGRQFPNYSSELNVNALELEDSALYLCASSLGSYSNQPQHFGDGTRLSIL.